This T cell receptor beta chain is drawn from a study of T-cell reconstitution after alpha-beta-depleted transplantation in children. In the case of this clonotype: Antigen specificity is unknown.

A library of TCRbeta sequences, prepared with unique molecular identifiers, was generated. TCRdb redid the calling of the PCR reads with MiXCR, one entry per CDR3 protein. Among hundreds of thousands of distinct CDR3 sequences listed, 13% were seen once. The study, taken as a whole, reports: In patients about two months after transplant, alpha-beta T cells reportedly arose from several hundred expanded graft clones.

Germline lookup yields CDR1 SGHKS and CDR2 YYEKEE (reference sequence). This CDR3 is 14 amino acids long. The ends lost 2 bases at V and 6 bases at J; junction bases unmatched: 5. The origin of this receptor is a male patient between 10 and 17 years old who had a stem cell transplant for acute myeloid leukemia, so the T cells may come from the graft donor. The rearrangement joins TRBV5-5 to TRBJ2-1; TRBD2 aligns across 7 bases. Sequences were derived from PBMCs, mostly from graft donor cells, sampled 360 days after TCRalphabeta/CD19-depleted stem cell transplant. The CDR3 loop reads CASSFYSGGNEQFF. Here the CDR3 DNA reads TGTGCCAGCAGCTTTTATTCGGGGGGCAATGAGCAGTTCTTC.